What follows describes a single T cell receptor (beta chain). Its antigen is undetermined. This sample stems from a study of cytomegalovirus exposure and HLA in healthy donors. Points from the study as a whole: In a later analysis, at a false discovery rate of 0.05, 17,000 or so TCR beta sequences matched HLA alleles. Later, TCR association rates were found to vary by HLA locus, highest for DRB1 and lowest for HLA-C.

V gave up 1 base and J gave up 9 bases, with 10 bases separating them. Germline assignment: CDR1 SGHAT and CDR2 FQNNGV. CDR3 size: 13 residues. The PCR used 60 Vbeta and 13 Jbeta primers. Produced via immunoSEQ multiplex PCR; TCRdb's table is partial and in-frame only. The sample yields more than 65,000 clones, around 78% seen once. Sequenced sample: PBMCs. The sequence came from a man aged 18 to 30 in good health and CMV-seropositive. This sequence joins TRBV11-2 and TRBJ2-1, with a possible D match to TRBD2 (6 bases). CDR3 in DNA: TGTGCCAGCAGCTTAGGGTTCGGGAGTGAGCAGTTCTTC. It specifies CASSLGFGSEQFF.